This TCR beta chain was observed in a study of blood T cell repertoires in COVID-19. The wider study: The samples span acute and convalescent COVID-19 from the United States, Italy and Spain. Nucleic acid was either cDNA or gDNA, and it came from T cells, B-cell-depleted T cells, or PBMCs.

The V and J ends lost 4 bases and 1 base respectively, with 11 bases between them. The length of the CDR3 is 14 residues. CDR1 SGHRS and CDR2 YFSETQ come from the germline V gene. Authors' analysis steps: It was from reference gene primer amplification that nucleated cell counts were estimated. Profiling relied on immunoSEQ multiplex PCR, and the TCRdb table lists in-frame clones only, not all of them. Clone size and V and J calls were adopted from that table, with D and trimming inferred from the DNA. Found here are about 45,000 clones, roughly 80% of them singletons; the top ten hold around 15%. The chain carries TRBV5-1 and TRBJ1-1, with D perhaps TRBD1 (6 bases). The sequenced sample was peripheral blood. The TCR originated in a human donor in a cohort sampled during active COVID-19. Here the CDR3 reads CASSRQVQNTEAFF. The CDR3 nucleotides are TGCGCCAGCAGCAGACAGGTTCAGAACACTGAAGCTTTCTTT. The whole variable domain, filled in from reference TRBV5-1 and TRBJ1-1, reads KAGVTQTPRYLIKTRGQQVTLSCSPISGHRSVSWYQQTPGQGLQFLFEYFSETQRNKGNFPGRFSGRQFSNSRSEMNVSTLELGDSALYLCASSRQVQNTEAFFGQGTRLTVV.